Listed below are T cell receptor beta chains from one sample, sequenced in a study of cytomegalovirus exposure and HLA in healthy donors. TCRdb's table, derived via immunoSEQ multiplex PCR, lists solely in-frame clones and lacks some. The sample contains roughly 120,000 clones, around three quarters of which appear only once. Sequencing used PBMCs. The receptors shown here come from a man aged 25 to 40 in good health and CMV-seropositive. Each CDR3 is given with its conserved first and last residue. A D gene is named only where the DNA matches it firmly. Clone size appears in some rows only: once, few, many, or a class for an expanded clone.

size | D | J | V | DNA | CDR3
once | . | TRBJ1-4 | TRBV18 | TGTGCCAGCTCACCGTACCCCGGGGTTGGGGATGAAAAACTGTTTTTT | CASSPYPGVGDEKLFF
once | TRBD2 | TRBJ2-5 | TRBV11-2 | TGTGCCAGCAGCTTACAATTAGCGGGAGAGACCCAGTACTTC | CASSLQLAGETQYF
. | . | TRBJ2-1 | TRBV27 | TGTGCCAGCAGTTTATGGGCCCCCCACAATGAGCAGTTCTTC | CASSLWAPHNEQFF
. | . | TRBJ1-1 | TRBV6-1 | TGTGCCAGCAGAGACTTCGATGACACTGAAGCTTTCTTT | CASRDFDDTEAFF
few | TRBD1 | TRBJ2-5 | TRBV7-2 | TGTGCCAGCAGCATCGCCGGGACAGGGGTCGAGACCCAGTACTTC | CASSIAGTGVETQYF
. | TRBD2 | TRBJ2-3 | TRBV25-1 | TGTGCCAGCAGCAGGGGGGGACTAGCGGGAGAAACGCAGTATTTT | CASSRGGLAGETQYF
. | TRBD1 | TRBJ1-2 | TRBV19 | TGTGCCAGTAGTAGCGACAGGGAGGAGGGCTATGGCTACACCTTC | CASSSDREEGYGYTF
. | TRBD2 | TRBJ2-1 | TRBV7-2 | TGTGCCAGCAGCCAACTAGCGGGGGCGTACAATGAGCAGTTCTTC | CASSQLAGAYNEQFF
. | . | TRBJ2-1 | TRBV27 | TGTGCCAGCAGTGTATTGGGGAGCTCCTACAATGAGCAGTTCTTC | CASSVLGSSYNEQFF
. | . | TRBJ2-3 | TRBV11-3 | TGTGCCAGCAGCTTGGCCTTCTCAGGCACAGATACGCAGTATTTT | CASSLAFSGTDTQYF
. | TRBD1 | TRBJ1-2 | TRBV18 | TGTGCCAGCTCACGGGGACAGACTCACTATGGCTACACCTTC | CASSRGQTHYGYTF
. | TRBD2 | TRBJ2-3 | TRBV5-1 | TGCGCCAGCAGCTTGAGACTAGCGGGGGGGAGCACAGATACGCAGTATTTT | CASSLRLAGGSTDTQYF
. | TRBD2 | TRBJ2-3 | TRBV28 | TGTGCCAGCAGTTTATCCCCTAGCGGGAGGTCGGCAGATACGCAGTATTTT | CASSLSPSGRSADTQYF
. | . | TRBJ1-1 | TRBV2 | TGTGCCAGCGCGGAAGCTTTCTTT | CASAEAFF
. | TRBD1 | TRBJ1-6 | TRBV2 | TGTGCCAGCAGTGAGGGACAGAACAGTAATTCACCCCTCCACTTT | CASSEGQNSNSPLHF
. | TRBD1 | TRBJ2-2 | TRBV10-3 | TGTGCCATCAGTGAGCCCCCGGGACAGGGCTTCCCCGGGGAGCTGTTTTTT | CAISEPPGQGFPGELFF
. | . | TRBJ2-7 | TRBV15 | TGTGCCACCAGCAGCGCTCATCGGGGGGCCCCACCCTACGAGCAGTACTTC | CATSSAHRGAPPYEQYF
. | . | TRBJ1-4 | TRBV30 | TGTGCCTGGAACCTAGGCTTCGGCTTTTCAACTAATGAAAAACTGTTTTTT | CAWNLGFGFSTNEKLFF
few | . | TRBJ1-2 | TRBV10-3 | TGTGCCATCAGTGAACGGCAAGACACGTATGGCTACACCTTC | CAISERQDTYGYTF
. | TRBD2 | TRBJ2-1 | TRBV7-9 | TGTGCCAGCAGGGTACCGGGACTAGCGCTGAATGAGCAGTTCTTC | CASRVPGLALNEQFF
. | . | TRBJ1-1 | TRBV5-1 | TGCGCCAGCAGCCAGGGACAACCGAACACTGAAGCTTTCTTT | CASSQGQPNTEAFF
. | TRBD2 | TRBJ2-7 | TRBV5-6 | TGTGCCAGCAGCTCGGGACTAGCGGGAGGGTCCTACGAGCAGTACTTC | CASSSGLAGGSYEQYF
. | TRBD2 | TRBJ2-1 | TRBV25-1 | TGTGCCAGCAGCTCCCGGTGGCGGGGGAGTGAGCAGTTCTTC | CASSSRWRGSEQFF
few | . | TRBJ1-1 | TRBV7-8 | TGTGCCAGCAGCTTTGTCAGGGCCGGAGGGACTGAAGCTTTCTTT | CASSFVRAGGTEAFF
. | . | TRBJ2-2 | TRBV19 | TGTGCCAGTAGTAACCTCGACAGTCCGAACACCGGGGAGCTGTTTTTT | CASSNLDSPNTGELFF
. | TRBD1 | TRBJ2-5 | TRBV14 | TGTGCCAGCAGCGAGATAGGACAGGGTAAAGAGACCCAGTACTTC | CASSEIGQGKETQYF
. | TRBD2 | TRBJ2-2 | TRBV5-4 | TGTGCCAGCAGCTTGATACTAGCGGGGGGGTACACCGGGGAGCTGTTTTTT | CASSLILAGGYTGELFF
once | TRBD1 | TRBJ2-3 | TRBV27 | TGTGCCAGGGGACAGGGGATACCCACAGATACGCAGTATTTT | CARGQGIPTDTQYF
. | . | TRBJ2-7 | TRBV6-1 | TGTGCCAGCAGGGAGGGGCAGGGGGTCTACGAGCAGTACTTC | CASREGQGVYEQYF
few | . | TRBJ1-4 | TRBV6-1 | TGTGCCAGCAGTGAAGGTGTCAGACGGGGGACTAATGAAAAACTGTTTTTT | CASSEGVRRGTNEKLFF
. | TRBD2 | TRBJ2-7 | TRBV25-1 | TGTGCCAGCAGTGAAGCGGGACTAGTAGCCGAGCAGTACTTC | CASSEAGLVAEQYF
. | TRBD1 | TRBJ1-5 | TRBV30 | TGTGCCTGGAGCGGAAGGACAGGGGATGATCAGCCCCAGCATTTT | CAWSGRTGDDQPQHF
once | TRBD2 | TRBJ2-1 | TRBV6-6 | TGTGCCAGCAGATCTAGCGGGGGGGCCTACAATGAGCAGTTCTTC | CASRSSGGAYNEQFF
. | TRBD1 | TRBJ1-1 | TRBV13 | TGTGCCAGCAGCTTCGGACAGGGTCCGCCTGAAGCTTTCTTT | CASSFGQGPPEAFF
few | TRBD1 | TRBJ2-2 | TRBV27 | TGTGCCAGCAGTTTACAGGGGGCTGGGACCGGGGAGCTGTTTTTT | CASSLQGAGTGELFF
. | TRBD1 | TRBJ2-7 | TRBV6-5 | TGTGCCAGCAGTTCCTGGGGGACAGGGGGCGGCGAGCAGTACTTC | CASSSWGTGGGEQYF
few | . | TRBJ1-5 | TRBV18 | TGTGCCAGCTCATTCGGAGACCAGCCCCAGCATTTT | CASSFGDQPQHF
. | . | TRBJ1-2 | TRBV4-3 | TGCGCCAGCAGCCAGGAGGTGAGCTATGGCTACACCTTC | CASSQEVSYGYTF
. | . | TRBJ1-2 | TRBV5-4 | TGTGCCAGCACCCGAGGGGGTAGGGATGGCTACACCTTC | CASTRGGRDGYTF
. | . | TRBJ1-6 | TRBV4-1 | TGCGCCAGCAGCCAAGGCGACAGGACAAATTCACCCCTCCACTTT | CASSQGDRTNSPLHF
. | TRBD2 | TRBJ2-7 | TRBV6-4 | TGTGCCAGCAGTGACTCGAAAATAGCGGGGAAGAACTTC | CASSDSKIAGKNF
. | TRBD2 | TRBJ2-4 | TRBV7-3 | TGTGCCAGCAGTTCCGCGGGGGGCATAAACATTCAGTACTTC | CASSSAGGINIQYF
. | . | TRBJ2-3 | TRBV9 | TGTGCCAGCAGCGTAGGAGGTAGCGGTGGGGATACGCAGTATTTT | CASSVGGSGGDTQYF
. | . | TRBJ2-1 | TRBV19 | TGTGCCAGTAGTATGGGCAGAAACAATGAGCAGTTCTTC | CASSMGRNNEQFF
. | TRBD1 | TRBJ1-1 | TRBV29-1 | TGCAGCGTTGCGGGACAGGGGGCCGTTGAAGCTTTCTTT | CSVAGQGAVEAFF
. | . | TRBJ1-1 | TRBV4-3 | TGCGCCAGCAGCCAAGAAGCGGCCCGGGGTTGGGGAATGGACACTGAAGCTTTCTTT | CASSQEAARGWGMDTEAFF
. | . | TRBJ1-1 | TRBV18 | TGTGCCAGCTCACCATTTTCGGGGGGCCGACTAGATACTGAAGCTTTCTTT | CASSPFSGGRLDTEAFF
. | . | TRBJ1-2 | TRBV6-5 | TGTGCCAGCAGTTACTTGCTCAGGGGCTATGGCTACACCTTC | CASSYLLRGYGYTF
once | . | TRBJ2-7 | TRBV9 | TGTGCCAGCAGCGTCGGGGGTATGAACGAGCAGTACTTC | CASSVGGMNEQYF
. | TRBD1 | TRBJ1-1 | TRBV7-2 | TGTGCCAGCAGCACAGGGGGCAGTGGGGGAAACACTGAAGCTTTCTTT | CASSTGGSGGNTEAFF
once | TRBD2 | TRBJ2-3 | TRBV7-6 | TGTGCCAGCAGCTTATGGGGCCTGCTAGCGGAGAGCACAGATACGCAGTATTTT | CASSLWGLLAESTDTQYF
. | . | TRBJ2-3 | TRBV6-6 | TGTGCCAGTCAAGACGGGACAGATACGCAGTATTTT | CASQDGTDTQYF
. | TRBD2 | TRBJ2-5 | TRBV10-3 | TGTGCCATCAAAGATGGGACTAGACAAGAGACCCAGTACTTC | CAIKDGTRQETQYF
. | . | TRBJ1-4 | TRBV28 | TGTGCCAGCAGTCCGCTAGGGGGACAATACGAAAAACTGTTTTTT | CASSPLGGQYEKLFF